This TCR beta chain was obtained from a study of blood T cell repertoires in COVID-19. Study-wide background: Acute-phase and convalescent COVID-19 samples originated in the United States, Italy and Spain. The cDNA or gDNA used as material had been derived from T cells, B-cell-depleted T cells, or PBMCs.

Authors' analysis steps: Amplified reference gene primers provided the basis for estimating nucleated cell counts. The protocol was immunoSEQ multiplex PCR, while the TCRdb copy is restricted to in-frame clones and leaves out a portion. V and J calls and clone size are copied from that table; D and trimming were computed from the DNA. The data contain about 120,000 clones, around 78% of them seen just once; the ten biggest clones take up under 3%. This clone was counted only a few times. The germline V gene encodes CDR1 SGHRS and CDR2 YFSETQ. The ends were cut back, 2 bases at V and 3 bases at J, with 15 bases in the middle. The length of the CDR3 is 15 residues.

The receptor's source is a man aged 70 or older with acute or convalescent COVID-19. Sequencing was carried out using peripheral blood. The chain recombines TRBV5-1 with TRBJ2-7; tentatively, D is TRBD1 (6 bases). The CDR3 loop reads CASSFASGQFYEQYF. The CDR3, as DNA: TGCGCCAGCAGCTTTGCCTCCGGACAGTTCTACGAGCAGTACTTC.